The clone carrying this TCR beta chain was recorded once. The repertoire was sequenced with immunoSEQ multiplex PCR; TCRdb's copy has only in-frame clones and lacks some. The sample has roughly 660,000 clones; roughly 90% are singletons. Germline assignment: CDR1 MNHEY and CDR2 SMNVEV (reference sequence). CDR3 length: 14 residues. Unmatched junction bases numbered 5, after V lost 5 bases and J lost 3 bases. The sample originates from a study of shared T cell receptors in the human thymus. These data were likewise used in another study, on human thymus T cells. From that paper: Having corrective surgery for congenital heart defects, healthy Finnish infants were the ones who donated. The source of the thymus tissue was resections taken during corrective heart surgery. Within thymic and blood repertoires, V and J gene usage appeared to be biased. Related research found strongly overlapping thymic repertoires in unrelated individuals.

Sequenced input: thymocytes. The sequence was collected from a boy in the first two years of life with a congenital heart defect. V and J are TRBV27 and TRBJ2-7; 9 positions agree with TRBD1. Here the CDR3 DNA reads TGTGCCAGCAGTGGCCGGGACAGGGACTACGAGCAGTACTTC. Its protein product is CASSGRDRDYEQYF.